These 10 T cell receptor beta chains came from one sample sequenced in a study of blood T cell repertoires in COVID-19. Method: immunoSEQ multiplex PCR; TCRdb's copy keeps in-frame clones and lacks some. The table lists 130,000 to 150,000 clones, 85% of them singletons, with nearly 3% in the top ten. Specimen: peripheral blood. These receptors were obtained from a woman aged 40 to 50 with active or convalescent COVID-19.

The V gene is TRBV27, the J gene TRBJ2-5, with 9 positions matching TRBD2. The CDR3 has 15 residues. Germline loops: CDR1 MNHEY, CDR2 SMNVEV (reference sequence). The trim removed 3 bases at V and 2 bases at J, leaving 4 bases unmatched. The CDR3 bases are TGTGCCAGCAGTTTGAAGCGGGGGGTGCAAGAGACCCAGTACTTC. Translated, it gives CASSLKRGVQETQYF.

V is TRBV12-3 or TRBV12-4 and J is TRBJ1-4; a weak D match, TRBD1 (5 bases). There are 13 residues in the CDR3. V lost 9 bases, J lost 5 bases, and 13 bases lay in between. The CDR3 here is CASYARANEKLFF. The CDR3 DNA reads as TGTGCCAGTTACGCCAGGGCGAATGAAAAACTGTTTTTT.

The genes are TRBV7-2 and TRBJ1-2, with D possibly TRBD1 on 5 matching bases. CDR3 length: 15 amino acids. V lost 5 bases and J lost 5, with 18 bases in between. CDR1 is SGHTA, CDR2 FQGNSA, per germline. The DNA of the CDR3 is TGTGCCAGCAGCCCTCCGGGGGGGTTCGAGTATGGCTACACCTTC. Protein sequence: CASSPPGGFEYGYTF.

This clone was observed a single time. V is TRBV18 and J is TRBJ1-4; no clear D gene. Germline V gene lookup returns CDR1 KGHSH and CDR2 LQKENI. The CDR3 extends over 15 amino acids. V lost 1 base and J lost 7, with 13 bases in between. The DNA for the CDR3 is TGTGCCAGCTCACCACTGGAAGGAGGAGGTGAAAAACTGTTTTTT. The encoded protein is CASSPLEGGGEKLFF.

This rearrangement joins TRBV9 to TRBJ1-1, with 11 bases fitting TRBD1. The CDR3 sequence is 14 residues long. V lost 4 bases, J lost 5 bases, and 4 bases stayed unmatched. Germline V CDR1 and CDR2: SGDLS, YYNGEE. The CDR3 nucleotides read TGTGCCAGCAGCCCACGGGACAGGGGGACTGAAGCTTTCTTT. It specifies CASSPRDRGTEAFF.

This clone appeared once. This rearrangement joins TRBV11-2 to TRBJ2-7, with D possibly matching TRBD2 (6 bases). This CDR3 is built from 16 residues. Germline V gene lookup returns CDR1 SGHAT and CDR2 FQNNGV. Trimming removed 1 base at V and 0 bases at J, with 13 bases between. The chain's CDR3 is CASSLAGNGGSYEQYF. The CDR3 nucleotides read TGTGCCAGCAGCTTAGCGGGGAACGGGGGCTCCTACGAGCAGTACTTC. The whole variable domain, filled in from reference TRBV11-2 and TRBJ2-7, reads EAGVAQSPRYKIIEKRQSVAFWCNPISGHATLYWYQQILGQGPKLLIQFQNNGVVDDSQLPKDRFSAERLKGVDSTLKIQPAKLEDSAVYLCASSLAGNGGSYEQYFGPGTRLTVT.

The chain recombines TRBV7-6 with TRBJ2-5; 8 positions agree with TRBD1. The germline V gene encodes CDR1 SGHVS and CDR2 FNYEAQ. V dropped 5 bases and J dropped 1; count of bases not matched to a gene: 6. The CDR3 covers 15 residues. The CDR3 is CASSIYRGSQETQYF. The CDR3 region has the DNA TGTGCCAGCAGCATTTACAGGGGGTCCCAAGAGACCCAGTACTTC.

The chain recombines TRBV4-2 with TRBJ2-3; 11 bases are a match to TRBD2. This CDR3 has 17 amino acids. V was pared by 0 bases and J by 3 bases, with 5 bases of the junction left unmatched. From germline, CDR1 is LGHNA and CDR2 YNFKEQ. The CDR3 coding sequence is TGTGCCAGCAGCCAAGATCAGGCTAGCGGGGGGACAGATACGCAGTATTTT. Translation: CASSQDQASGGTDTQYF.

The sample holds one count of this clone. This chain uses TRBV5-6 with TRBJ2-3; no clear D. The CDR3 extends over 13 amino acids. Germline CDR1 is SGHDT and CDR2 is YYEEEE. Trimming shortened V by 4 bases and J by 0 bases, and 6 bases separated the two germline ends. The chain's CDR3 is CASSPVSTDTQYF. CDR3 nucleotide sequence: TGTGCCAGCAGCCCAGTCAGCACAGATACGCAGTATTTT.

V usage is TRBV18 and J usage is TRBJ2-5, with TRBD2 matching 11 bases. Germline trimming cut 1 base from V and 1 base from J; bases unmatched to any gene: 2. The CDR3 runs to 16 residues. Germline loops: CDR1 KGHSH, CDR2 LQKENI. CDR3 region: CASSPRLAGGQETQYF. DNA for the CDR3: TGTGCCAGCTCACCACGGCTAGCGGGGGGCCAAGAGACCCAGTACTTC.